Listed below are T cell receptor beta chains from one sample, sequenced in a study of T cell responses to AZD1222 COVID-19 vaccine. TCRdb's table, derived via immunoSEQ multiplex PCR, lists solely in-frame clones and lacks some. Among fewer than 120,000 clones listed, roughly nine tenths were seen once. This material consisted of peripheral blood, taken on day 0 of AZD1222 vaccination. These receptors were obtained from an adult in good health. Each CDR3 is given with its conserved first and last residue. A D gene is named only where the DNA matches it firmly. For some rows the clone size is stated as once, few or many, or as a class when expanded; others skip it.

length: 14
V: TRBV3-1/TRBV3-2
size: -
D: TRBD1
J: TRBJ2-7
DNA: TGTGCCAGCAGCGGACAGGGAACCTTATACGAGCAGTACTTC
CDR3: CASSGQGTLYEQYF

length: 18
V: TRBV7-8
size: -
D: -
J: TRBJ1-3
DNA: TGTGCCAGCAGCTTATATTCTGGGGGTCAGCCGACGGGAAACACCATATATTTT
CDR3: CASSLYSGGQPTGNTIYF

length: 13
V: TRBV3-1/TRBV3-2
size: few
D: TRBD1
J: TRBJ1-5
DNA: TGTGCCAGCAGCCTCGGTAAGGACAGGGCTCAGCATTTT
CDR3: CASSLGKDRAQHF

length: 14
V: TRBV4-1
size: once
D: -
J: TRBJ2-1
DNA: TGCGCCACCAAGGGGGGCATGTCGTACAATGAGCAGTTCTTC
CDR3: CATKGGMSYNEQFF

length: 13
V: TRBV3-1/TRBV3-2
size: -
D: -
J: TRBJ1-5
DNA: TGTGCCAGCAGCCAAGACAGAAATCAGCCCCAGCATTTT
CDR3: CASSQDRNQPQHF

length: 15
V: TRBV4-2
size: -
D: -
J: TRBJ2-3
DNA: TGTGCCAGCAGCCAATTCCCCGGACCTACAGATACGCAGTATTTT
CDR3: CASSQFPGPTDTQYF

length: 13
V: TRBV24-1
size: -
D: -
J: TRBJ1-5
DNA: TGTGCCACCAGTGATCGGGCCAATCAGCCCCAGCATTTT
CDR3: CATSDRANQPQHF

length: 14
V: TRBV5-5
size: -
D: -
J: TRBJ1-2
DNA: TGTGCCACCTCGTGGGACCGGGAAAACTATGGCTACACCTTC
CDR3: CATSWDRENYGYTF

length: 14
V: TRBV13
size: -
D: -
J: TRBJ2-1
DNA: TGTGCCAGCAGGCCCCACGGCGGATACAATGAGCAGTTCTTC
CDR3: CASRPHGGYNEQFF

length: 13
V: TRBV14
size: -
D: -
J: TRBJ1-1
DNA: TGTGCCAGCAGCCTGCATAGGAACACTGAAGCTTTCTTT
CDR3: CASSLHRNTEAFF

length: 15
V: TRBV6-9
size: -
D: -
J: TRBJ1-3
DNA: TGTGCCAGCAGTTATTGGGGTTTCACTGGAAACACCATATATTTT
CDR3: CASSYWGFTGNTIYF

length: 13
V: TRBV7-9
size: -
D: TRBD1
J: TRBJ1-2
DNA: TGTGCCAGCAGTTCGACAGGGGGTTATGGCTACACCTTC
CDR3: CASSSTGGYGYTF

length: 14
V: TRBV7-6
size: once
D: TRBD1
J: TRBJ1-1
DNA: TGTGCCAGCAGCAGACAGGGCACGGACACTGAAGCTTTCTTT
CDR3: CASSRQGTDTEAFF

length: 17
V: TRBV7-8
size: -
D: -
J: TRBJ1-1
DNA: TGTGCCAGCAGCTTAGGGGTAGGGCACCTCATGAACACTGAAGCTTTCTTT
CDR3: CASSLGVGHLMNTEAFF

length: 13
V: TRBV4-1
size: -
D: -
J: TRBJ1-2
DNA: TGCGCCAGCAGCCAAGTCGGGGGAGAAGGCTACACCTTC
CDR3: CASSQVGGEGYTF

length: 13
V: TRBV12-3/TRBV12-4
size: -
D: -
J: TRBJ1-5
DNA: TGTGCCAGCAGTTTCGCGGGCAATCAGCCCCAGCATTTT
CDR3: CASSFAGNQPQHF

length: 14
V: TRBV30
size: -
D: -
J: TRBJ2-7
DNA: TGTGCCTGGAGTGTGTCTCAGGGAACCTACGAGCAGTACTTC
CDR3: CAWSVSQGTYEQYF

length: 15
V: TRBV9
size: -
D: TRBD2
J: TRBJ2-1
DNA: TGTGCCAGCAGCGTAGAACTAGCGGACTACAATGAGCAGTTCTTC
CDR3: CASSVELADYNEQFF

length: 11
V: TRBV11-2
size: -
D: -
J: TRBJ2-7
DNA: TGTGCCAGCAGCCCGTCCTACGAGCAGTACTTC
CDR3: CASSPSYEQYF

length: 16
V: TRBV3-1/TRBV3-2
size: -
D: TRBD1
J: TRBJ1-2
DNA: TGTGCCAGCAGCGACACTCCGGGACAGCAAGCTTATGGCTACACCTTC
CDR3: CASSDTPGQQAYGYTF